This T cell receptor beta chain was documented in a study of T-cell reconstitution after alpha-beta-depleted transplantation in children. J lost 1 base, V lost 8 bases, and 2 bases had no gene match. This CDR3 has 14 amino acids. TCRbeta library preparation incorporated unique molecular identifiers. Each CDR3 protein is one row after TCRdb ran MiXCR on the PCR reads. The table has about 110,000 distinct CDR3 sequences, almost 6.5% seen once. V is TRBV12-3 or TRBV12-4 and J is TRBJ2-2; the match to TRBD2 covers 9 bases. The clonotype was recovered from a male patient aged 2 to 9 who had a stem cell transplant for acute lymphoblastic leukemia, so the T cells may come from the graft donor. Sample: PBMCs, mostly from graft donor cells, taken 360 days after TCRalphabeta/CD19-depleted stem cell transplant. Written as DNA, the CDR3 is TGTGCCAGCCCTAGCGGGGAGAACACCGGGGAGCTGTTTTTT. The encoded protein is CASPSGENTGELFF.